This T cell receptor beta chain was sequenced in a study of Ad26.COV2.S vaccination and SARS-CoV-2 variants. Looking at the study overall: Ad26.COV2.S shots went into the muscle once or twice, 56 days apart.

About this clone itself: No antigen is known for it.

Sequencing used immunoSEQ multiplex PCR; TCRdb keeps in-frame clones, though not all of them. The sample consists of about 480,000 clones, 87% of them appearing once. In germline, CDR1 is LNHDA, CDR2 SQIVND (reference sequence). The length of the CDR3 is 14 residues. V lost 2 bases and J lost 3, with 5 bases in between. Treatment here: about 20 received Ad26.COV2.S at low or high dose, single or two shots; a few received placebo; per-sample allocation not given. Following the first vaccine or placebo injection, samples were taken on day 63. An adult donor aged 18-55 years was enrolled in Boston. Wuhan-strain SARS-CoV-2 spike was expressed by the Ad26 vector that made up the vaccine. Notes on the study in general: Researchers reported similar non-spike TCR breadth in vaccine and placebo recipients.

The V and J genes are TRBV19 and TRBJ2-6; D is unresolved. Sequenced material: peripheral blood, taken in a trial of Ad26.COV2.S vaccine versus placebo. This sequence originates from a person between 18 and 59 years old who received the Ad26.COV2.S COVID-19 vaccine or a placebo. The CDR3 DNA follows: TGTGCCAGTAGTATATTTGGTGGGGCCAACGTCCTGACTTTC. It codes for CASSIFGGANVLTF.